This TCR beta chain originates from a study of T cell responses to AZD1222 COVID-19 vaccine. Findings and limits, study-wide: Only after the peak T cell response were repertoires sampled.

V lost 7 bases to trimming and J lost 8 bases, with 14 bases between them. CDR1 LNHDA and CDR2 SQIVND come from the germline V gene (reference sequence). This CDR3 is 12 amino acids long. A word on this clone: The target antigen is unknown.

TCRdb's table, derived via immunoSEQ multiplex PCR, lists solely in-frame clones and lacks some. The sample lists around 100,000 clones; less than 95% were seen once. The gene calls are TRBV19 and TRBJ1-2, with D maybe TRBD1 (6 bases). The receptor comes from an adult in good health. The sequences come from peripheral blood, collected on day 0 of AZD1222 vaccination. The CDR3 DNA sequence: TGTGCCAGTACTCTCGGGGGGCAAGGCTACACCTTC. This encodes CASTLGGQGYTF.